This TCR beta chain was identified during a study of cytomegalovirus exposure and HLA in healthy donors. Vbeta (60) and Jbeta (13) primers were used in the PCR. Measured with immunoSEQ multiplex PCR; TCRdb has only the in-frame clones, and not every one. The table has some 130,000 clones, approximately 80% seen once; the top ten hold 1.3%. Germline V gene lookup returns CDR1 SEHNR and CDR2 FQNEAQ (reference sequence). V was shortened by 5 bases and J by 4 bases, with 14 bases between the two germline ends. There are 14 residues in the CDR3. The sequencing input was PBMCs. The rearrangement uses TRBV7-9 and TRBJ1-1; tentatively, D is TRBD1 (6 bases). This TCR came from a woman aged 40 to 49 in good health and CMV-seronegative. The CDR3, as DNA: TGTGCCAGCAGCAAAAGCACAGGGACCACTGAAGCTTTCTTT. Translated: CASSKSTGTTEAFF.